This T cell receptor (beta chain) was identified in a study of blood T cell repertoires in COVID-19. Study-level information: Sites across the United States, Italy and Spain contributed samples from acute and convalescent COVID-19. From T cells, B-cell-depleted T cells, or PBMCs came the material, which was cDNA or gDNA.

As processed by the authors: Estimated nucleated cell counts came from reference gene primer amplification. Sequencing was performed with immunoSEQ multiplex PCR; in TCRdb, only in-frame clones are kept and a portion is missing. V and J calls plus clone size are reproduced from that table; the DNA served to infer D and trimming. This sample has over 150,000 clones; roughly four fifths occur once, and the top ten carry 6% to 8.5%. CDR3 length: 17 amino acids. V lost 0 bases and J lost 0; bases outside the gene matches: 3. CDR1 and CDR2 (germline): SGHDT, YYEEEE. This clonotype originated in a woman aged 70 to 79 with COVID-19, enrolled during active disease. Sequencing was carried out using peripheral blood. The V gene is TRBV5-6, the J gene TRBJ1-4, with 9 bases lining up with TRBD1. The DNA of the CDR3 is TGTGCCAGCAGCTTGGTACAGGGGGCGACAACTAATGAAAAACTGTTTTTT. Protein product: CASSLVQGATTNEKLFF.